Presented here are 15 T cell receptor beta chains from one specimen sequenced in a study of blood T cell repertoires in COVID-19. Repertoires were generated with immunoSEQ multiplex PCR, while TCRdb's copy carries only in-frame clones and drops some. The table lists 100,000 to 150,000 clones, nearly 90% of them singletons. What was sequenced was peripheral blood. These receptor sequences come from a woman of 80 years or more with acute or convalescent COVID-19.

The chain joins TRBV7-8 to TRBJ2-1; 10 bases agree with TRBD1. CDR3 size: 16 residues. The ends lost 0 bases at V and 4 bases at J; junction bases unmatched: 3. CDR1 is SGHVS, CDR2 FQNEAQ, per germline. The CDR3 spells CASSLADRGVYNEQFF. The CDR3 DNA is TGTGCCAGCAGCTTAGCGGACAGGGGGGTTTACAATGAGCAGTTCTTC.

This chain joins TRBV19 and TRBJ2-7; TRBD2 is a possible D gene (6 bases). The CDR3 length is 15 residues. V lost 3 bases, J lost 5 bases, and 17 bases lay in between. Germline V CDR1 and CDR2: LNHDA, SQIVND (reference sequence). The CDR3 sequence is CASSIQSSVVDEQYF. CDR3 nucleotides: TGTGCCAGTAGTATCCAATCTAGCGTAGTCGACGAGCAGTACTTC.

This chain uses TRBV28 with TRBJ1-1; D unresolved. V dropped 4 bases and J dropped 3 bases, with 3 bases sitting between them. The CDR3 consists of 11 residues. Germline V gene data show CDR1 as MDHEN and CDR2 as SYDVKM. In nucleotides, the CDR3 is TGTGCCAGCAGTTCGTACACTGAAGCTTTCTTT. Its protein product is CASSSYTEAFF.

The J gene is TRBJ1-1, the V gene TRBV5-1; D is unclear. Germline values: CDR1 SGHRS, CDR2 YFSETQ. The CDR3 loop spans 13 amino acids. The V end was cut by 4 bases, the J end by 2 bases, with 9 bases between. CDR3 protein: CASSDNSNTEAFF. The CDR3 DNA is TGCGCCAGCAGCGATAACAGCAACACTGAAGCTTTCTTT. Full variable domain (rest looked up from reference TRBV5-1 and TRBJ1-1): KAGVTQTPRYLIKTRGQQVTLSCSPISGHRSVSWYQQTPGQGLQFLFEYFSETQRNKGNFPGRFSGRQFSNSRSEMNVSTLELGDSALYLCASSDNSNTEAFFGQGTRLTVV.

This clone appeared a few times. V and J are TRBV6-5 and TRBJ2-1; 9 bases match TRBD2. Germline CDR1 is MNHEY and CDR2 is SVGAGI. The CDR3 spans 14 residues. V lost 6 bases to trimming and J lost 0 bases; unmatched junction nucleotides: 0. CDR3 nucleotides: TGTGCCAGCAGAGCGGGGGGCTCCTACAATGAGCAGTTCTTC. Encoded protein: CASRAGGSYNEQFF.

For the CDR3, the DNA is TGTGCCAGTAGCCCGGGACTAGCGGGATATGAGCAGTTCTTC. Protein: CASSPGLAGYEQFF. The rearrangement links TRBV19 to TRBJ2-1, with 13 positions matching TRBD2. Germline V gene lookup returns CDR1 LNHDA and CDR2 SQIVND (reference sequence). This CDR3 has 14 residues. V was pared by 6 bases and J by 8 bases, with 4 bases of the junction left unmatched.

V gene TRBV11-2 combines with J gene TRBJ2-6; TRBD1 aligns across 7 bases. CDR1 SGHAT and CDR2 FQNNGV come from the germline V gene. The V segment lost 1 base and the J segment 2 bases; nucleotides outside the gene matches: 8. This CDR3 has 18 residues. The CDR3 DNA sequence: TGTGCCAGCAGCTTAGGGTTCAGGGGGAAGGCTGGGGCCAACGTCCTGACTTTC. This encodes CASSLGFRGKAGANVLTF.

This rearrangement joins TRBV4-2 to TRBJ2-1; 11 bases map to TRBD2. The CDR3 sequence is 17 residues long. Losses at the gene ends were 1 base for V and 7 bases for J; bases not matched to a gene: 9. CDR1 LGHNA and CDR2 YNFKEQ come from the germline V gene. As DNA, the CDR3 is TGTGCCAGCAGCCAAGTGCGAACTAGCGGGAGTTTAAATGAGCAGTTCTTC. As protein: CASSQVRTSGSLNEQFF.

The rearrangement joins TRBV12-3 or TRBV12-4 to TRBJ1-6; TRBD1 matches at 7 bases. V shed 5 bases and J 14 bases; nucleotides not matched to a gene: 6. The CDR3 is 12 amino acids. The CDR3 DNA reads TGTGCCAGCAGTAGGGACAGCCTAACCCTCCACTTT. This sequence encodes CASSRDSLTLHF.

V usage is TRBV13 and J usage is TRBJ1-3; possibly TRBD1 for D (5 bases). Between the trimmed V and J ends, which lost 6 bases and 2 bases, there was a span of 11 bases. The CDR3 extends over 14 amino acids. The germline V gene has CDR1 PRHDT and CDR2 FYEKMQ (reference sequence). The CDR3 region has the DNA TGTGCCAGCAGGGTCGGGGGTGCTGGAAACACCATATATTTT. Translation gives CASRVGGAGNTIYF.

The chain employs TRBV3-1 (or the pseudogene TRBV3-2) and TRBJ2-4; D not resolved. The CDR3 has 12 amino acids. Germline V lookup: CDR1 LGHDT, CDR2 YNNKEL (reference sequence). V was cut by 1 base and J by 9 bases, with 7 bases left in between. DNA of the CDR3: TGTGCCAGCAGCCAAGGAGAGGCCATTCAGTACTTC. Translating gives CASSQGEAIQYF.

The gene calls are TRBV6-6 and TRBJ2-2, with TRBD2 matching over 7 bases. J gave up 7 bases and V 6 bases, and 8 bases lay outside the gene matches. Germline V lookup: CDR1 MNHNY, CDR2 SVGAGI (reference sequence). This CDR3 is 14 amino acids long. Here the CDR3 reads CASRERGDIGELFF. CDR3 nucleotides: TGTGCCAGCAGGGAGCGGGGTGACATCGGGGAGCTGTTTTTT.

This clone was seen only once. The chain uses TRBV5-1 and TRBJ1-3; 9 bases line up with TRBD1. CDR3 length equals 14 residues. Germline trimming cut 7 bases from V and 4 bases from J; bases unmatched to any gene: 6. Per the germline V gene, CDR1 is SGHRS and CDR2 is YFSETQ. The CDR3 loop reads CASGPGTGGNTIYF. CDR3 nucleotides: TGCGCCAGCGGCCCCGGGACAGGGGGAAACACCATATATTTT. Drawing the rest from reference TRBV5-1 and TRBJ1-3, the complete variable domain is KAGVTQTPRYLIKTRGQQVTLSCSPISGHRSVSWYQQTPGQGLQFLFEYFSETQRNKGNFPGRFSGRQFSNSRSEMNVSTLELGDSALYLCASGPGTGGNTIYFGEGSWLTVV.

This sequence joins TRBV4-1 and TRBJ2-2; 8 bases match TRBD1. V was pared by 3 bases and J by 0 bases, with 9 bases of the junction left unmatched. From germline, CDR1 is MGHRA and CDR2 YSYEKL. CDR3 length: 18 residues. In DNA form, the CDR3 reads TGCGCCAGCAGCCAGAGGACAGGGATGTCGACGAACACCGGGGAGCTGTTTTTT. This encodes CASSQRTGMSTNTGELFF.

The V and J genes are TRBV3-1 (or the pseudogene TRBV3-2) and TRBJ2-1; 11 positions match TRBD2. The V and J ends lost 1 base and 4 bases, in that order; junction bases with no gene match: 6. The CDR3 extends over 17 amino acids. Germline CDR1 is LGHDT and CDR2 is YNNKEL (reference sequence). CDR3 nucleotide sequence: TGTGCCAGCAGCCAAGGCGACCGACTAGCGGGATACAATGAGCAGTTCTTC. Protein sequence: CASSQGDRLAGYNEQFF.